One TCR beta chain is described in this entry. Its antigen is still unknown. In germline, CDR1 is ENHRY, CDR2 SYGVKD. The CDR3 sequence is 14 residues long. The germline V and J ends were trimmed by 3 bases and 10 bases, with 17 bases remaining between them. TCRdb reprocessed the reads with MiXCR, giving one entry per CDR3 protein. This table has under 350,000 distinct CDR3 sequences, approximately 22% appearing once. This entry is derived from a study of T cell repertoires in cytomegalovirus infection. For the study at large: Recently identified HLA-C-restricted CMV epitopes were used, and well-studied HLA-B-restricted CMV epitopes were used as well.

Study-wide results and caveats: HLA-C-restricted CMV-specific TCR beta clonotypes prevailed in the ex vivo response.

The sequence derives from a human donor in good health (CMV status not recorded). Some clones in this sample may be carry-over from other donors' samples. Here the sequenced sample was cultured PBMCs, taken from culture after CMV antigen stimulation. The V gene is TRBV10-3, the J gene TRBJ2-3; the D is unclear. CDR3 DNA sequence: TGTGCCATCAGTGAATCCCCAGATTGGTTGCCGCAGTATTTT. It codes for CAISESPDWLPQYF.